This TCR beta chain was retrieved from a study of control samples from healthy donors and cancer patients. The protocol was immunoSEQ multiplex PCR, while the TCRdb copy is restricted to in-frame clones and leaves out a portion. The sample holds 100,000 to 150,000 clones; 80% to 95% are singletons and the top ten take less than 2.5%. The CDR3 has 14 amino acids. CDR1 is SGHKS and CDR2 is YYEKEE in the germline V gene (reference sequence). The germline V and J ends were trimmed by 0 bases and 6 bases, with 12 bases remaining between them. This clone came up a few times. The sample consisted of blood. The receptor was derived from a man in his late teens or twenties in good health. The J gene is TRBJ1-1, the V gene TRBV5-5, with D unresolved. In nucleotides, the CDR3 is TGTGCCAGCAGCTTGGTGGGAGGGAGGGCTGAAGCTTTCTTT. Translation gives CASSLVGGRAEAFF.